This entry is about one T cell receptor (beta chain). A single base separates this from a much larger clone, so it may be a read error. The germline V gene encodes CDR1 KGHSH and CDR2 LQKENI. CDR3 length: 16 residues. Unmatched junction bases numbered 11, after V lost 6 bases and J lost 10 bases. This entry is derived from a study of T cells in Graves' hyperthyroidism and ophthalmopathy. RNA transcripts were the template for amplifying TCR beta CDR3 regions. When the TCR CDR3 underwent first-round RT-PCR, the HTBI primer set was used. TCRdb redid the calling of the multiplex PCR reads with MiXCR, one entry per CDR3 protein. The profile covers hundreds of thousands of distinct CDR3 sequences, with around 13% appearing a single time and about 9.4% taken by the ten largest. Those with hyperthyroidism were 18 to 65 years old, newly diagnosed, and ill for under 2 months.

The TCR sequence derives from a woman aged 18-29 years with Graves' hyperthyroidism. Sequencing input: blood. The gene calls are TRBV18 and TRBJ2-5, with 16 positions matching TRBD2. The CDR3 region is CASSPPGLAGGLSQYF. Here the CDR3 DNA reads TGTGCCAGCTCTCCCCCGGGACTAGCGGGAGGGCTGAGCCAGTACTTC.